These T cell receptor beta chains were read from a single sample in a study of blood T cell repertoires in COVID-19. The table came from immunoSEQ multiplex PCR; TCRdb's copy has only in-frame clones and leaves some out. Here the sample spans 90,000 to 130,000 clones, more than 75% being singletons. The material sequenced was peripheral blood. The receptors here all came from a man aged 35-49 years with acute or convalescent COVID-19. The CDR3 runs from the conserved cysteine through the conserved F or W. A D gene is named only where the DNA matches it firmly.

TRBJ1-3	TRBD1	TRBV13	TGTGCCAGCAGCGACTCAGGGGGCCGGTCTGGAAACACCATATATTTT	CASSDSGGRSGNTIYF
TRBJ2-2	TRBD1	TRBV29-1	TGCAGCGTCGAGGGAGACAGGGCAAGTTTTACCGGGGAGCTGTTTTTT	CSVEGDRASFTGELFF
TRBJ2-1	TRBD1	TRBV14	TGTGCCAGCAGCCAATCGATGGGGACAGGGGTTTACAATGAGCAGTTCTTC	CASSQSMGTGVYNEQFF
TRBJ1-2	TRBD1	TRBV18	TGTGCCAGCTCACCAGCCGGGACAGAAATTTGGTATGGCTACACCTTC	CASSPAGTEIWYGYTF
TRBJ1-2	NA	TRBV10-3	TGTGCCATCAGTCCCTATGGAGGCTATGGCTACACCTTC	CAISPYGGYGYTF
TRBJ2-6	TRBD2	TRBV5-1	TGCGCCAGCAGCAAGGGACTAGCGGGAAGAGGGGCCAACGTCCTGACTTTC	CASSKGLAGRGANVLTF
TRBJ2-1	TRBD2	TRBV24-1	TGTGCCACCAGTGATTCCCGCGGGAGGTCGTGGGAGCAGTTCTTC	CATSDSRGRSWEQFF
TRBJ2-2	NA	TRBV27	TGTGCCAGCAGTGAGAACTTTAGCGGACTAAACACCGGGGAGCTGTTTTTT	CASSENFSGLNTGELFF
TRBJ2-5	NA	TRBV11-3	TGTGCCAGCAGCTTATTCGGCAGGGAAGAGACCCAGTACTTC	CASSLFGREETQYF
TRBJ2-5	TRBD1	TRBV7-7	TGTGCTAGCAGCCCGGGACAGAACCAAGAGACCCAGTACTTC	CASSPGQNQETQYF
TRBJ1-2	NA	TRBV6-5	TGTGCCAGCAGTACCGGAGCCGGTTATGGCTACACCTTC	CASSTGAGYGYTF
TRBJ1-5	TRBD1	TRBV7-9	TGTGCCAGCAGCTTGGAGGGGGCGGCAAATCAGCCCCAGCATTTT	CASSLEGAANQPQHF
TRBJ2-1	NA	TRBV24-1	TGTGCCACCAGTGACCATGGACAAGGCCTCTACAATGAGCAGTTCTTC	CATSDHGQGLYNEQFF
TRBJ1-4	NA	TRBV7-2	TGTGCCAGCAGCTTATGGTCGCAGAGGAATGAAAAACTGTTTTTT	CASSLWSQRNEKLFF
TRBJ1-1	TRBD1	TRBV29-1	TGCAGCACGGGAGACAGGGGCGACACTGAAGCTTTCTTT	CSTGDRGDTEAFF
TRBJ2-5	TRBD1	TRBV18	TGTGCCAGCTCACCTGGGACAGGGCAAGAGACCCAGTACTTC	CASSPGTGQETQYF
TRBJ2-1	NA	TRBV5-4	TGTGCCAGCAGCCCGGTTAGGGGGTTCTACAATGAGCAGTTCTTC	CASSPVRGFYNEQFF
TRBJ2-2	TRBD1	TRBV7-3	TGTGCCAGCAGCTTCCGCGGACAGGGGGCGCCTACCGGGGAGCTGTTTTTT	CASSFRGQGAPTGELFF
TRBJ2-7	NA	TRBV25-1	TGTGCCAGCAGTGAATATAGGGGGAAGAGCTCCTACGAGCAGTACTTC	CASSEYRGKSSYEQYF
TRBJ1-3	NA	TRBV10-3	TGTGCCATCAGGCCGGGTATCTCTGGAAACACCATATATTTT	CAIRPGISGNTIYF
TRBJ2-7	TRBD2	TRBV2	TGTGCCAGCACACCCCCCGTGGCTAGCGGGAGTTTGAAGGGCGAGCAGTACTTC	CASTPPVASGSLKGEQYF
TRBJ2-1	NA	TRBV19	TGTGCCAGTAGGGGCGGGATTGGCAATGAGCAGTTCTTC	CASRGGIGNEQFF